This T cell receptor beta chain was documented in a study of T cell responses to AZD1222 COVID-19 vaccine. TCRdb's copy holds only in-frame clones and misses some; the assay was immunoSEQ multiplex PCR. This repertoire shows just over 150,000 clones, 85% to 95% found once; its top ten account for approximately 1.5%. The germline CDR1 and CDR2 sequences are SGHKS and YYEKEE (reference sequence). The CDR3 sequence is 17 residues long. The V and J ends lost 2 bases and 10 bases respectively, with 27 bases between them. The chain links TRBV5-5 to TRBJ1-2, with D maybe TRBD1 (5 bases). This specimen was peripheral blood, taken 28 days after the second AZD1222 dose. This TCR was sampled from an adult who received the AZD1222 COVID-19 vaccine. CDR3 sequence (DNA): TGTGCCAGCAGCTTTGGGCGGGGCTCCCCGCCTGGGATCGACTACACCTTC. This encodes CASSFGRGSPPGIDYTF.